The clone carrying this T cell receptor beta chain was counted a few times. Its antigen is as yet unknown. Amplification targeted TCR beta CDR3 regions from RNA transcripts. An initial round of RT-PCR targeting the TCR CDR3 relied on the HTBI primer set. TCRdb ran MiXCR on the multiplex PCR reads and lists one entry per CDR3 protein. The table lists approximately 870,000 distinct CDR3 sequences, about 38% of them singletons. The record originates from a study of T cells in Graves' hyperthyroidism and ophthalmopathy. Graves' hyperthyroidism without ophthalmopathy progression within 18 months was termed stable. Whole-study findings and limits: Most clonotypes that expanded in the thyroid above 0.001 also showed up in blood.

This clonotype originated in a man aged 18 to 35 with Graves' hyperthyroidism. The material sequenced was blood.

The CDR3 DNA follows: TGTGCCAGCAGCTCGGGCTCCTCGGGGACCCAGTACTTC. Residues: CASSSGSSGTQYF. This sequence joins TRBV7-2 and TRBJ2-5, with D uncertain. This CDR3 is 13 amino acids long. V lost 4 bases, J lost 7 bases, and 13 bases lay in between. CDR1 is SGHTA and CDR2 is FQGNSA in the germline V gene.